This TCR beta chain was profiled in a study of blood T cell repertoires in COVID-19. At the level of the study: The United States, Italy and Spain provided the acute and convalescent COVID-19 samples. T cells, B-cell-depleted T cells, or PBMCs provided the cDNA or gDNA that served as material.

The CDR3 covers 15 residues. Germline lookup yields CDR1 MNHEY and CDR2 SMNVEV (reference sequence). V lost 2 bases and J 3 bases, leaving 13 bases between the germline ends. Original analysis: Reference gene primer amplification in the assay estimated nucleated cell counts. The data were produced by immunoSEQ multiplex PCR, yet TCRdb's version contains in-frame clones alone and is incomplete. That table furnishes V, J and clone size, whereas the DNA furnished D and trimming. The table has about 88,000 clones, about 88% seen once. The chain recombines TRBV27 with TRBJ1-1; the D gene is possibly TRBD1 (5 bases). This TCR was sampled from a woman aged 80 or over with acute or convalescent COVID-19. Sequencing was performed on peripheral blood. The DNA of the CDR3 is TGTGCCAGCAGTTTACAGGGCTTTAAGGACACTGAAGCTTTCTTT. Its protein product is CASSLQGFKDTEAFF.